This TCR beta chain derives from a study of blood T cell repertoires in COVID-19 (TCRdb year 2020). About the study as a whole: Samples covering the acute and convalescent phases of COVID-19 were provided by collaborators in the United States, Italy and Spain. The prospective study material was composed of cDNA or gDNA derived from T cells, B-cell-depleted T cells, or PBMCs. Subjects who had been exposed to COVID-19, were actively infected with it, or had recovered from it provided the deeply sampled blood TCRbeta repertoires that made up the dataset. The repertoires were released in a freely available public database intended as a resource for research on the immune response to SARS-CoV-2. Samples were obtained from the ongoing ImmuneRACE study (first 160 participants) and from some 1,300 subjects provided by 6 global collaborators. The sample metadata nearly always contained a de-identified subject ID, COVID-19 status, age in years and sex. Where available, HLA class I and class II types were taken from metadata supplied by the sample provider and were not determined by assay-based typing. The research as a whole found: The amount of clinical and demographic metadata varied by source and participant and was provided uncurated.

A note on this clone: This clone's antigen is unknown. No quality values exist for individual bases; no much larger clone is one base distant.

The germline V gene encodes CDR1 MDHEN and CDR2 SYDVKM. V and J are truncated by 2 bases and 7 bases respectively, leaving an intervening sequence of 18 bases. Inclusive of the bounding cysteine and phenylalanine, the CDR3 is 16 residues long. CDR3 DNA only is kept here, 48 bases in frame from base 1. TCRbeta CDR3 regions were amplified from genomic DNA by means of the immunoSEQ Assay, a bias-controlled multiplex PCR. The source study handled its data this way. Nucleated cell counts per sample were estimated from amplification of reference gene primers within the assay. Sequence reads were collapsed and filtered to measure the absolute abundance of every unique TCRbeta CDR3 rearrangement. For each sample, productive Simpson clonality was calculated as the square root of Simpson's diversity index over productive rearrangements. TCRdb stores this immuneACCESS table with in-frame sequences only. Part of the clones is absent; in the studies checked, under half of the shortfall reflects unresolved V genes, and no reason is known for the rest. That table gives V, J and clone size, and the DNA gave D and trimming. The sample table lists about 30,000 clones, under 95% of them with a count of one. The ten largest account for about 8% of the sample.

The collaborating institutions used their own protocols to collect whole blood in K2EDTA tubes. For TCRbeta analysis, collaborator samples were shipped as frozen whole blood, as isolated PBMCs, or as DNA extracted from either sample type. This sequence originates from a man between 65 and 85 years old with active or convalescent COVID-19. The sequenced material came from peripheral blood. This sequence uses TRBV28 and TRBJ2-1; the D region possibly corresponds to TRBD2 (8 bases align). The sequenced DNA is TGTGCCAGCAGTTTAATTAGCGGGACAGTACCTAATGAGCAGTTCTTC. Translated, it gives CASSLISGTVPNEQFF.